This entry features one TCR beta chain sequence. The sample originates from a study of CD8 T cells in ankylosing spondylitis. Quantitative molecular-barcoded 5'-RACE generated the TCR beta libraries. One entry per CDR3 protein results from TCRdb running MiXCR on the 5' RACE reads. The sample lists about 300,000 distinct CDR3 sequences; around 10% were seen once. This CDR3 contains 15 residues. Trimming removed 1 base from V and 5 bases from J, with 14 bases in between. CDR1 SGHRS and CDR2 YFSETQ come from the germline V gene. The receptor's source is a female donor with ankylosing spondylitis or in good health (not recorded which). The V and J genes are TRBV5-1 and TRBJ2-3, with D perhaps given as TRBD1 or TRBD2 (6 bases each). Sequences were obtained from blood, either unsorted or a sorted T cell fraction (not recorded which). Here the CDR3 DNA reads TGCGCCAGCAGCTTGAGGAGTGGGGGGCAAGATACGCAGTATTTT. Amino acids: CASSLRSGGQDTQYF.